This TCR beta chain was recorded in a study of blood T cell repertoires in COVID-19. Study summary: Acute and convalescent COVID-19 specimens originated in the United States, Italy and Spain. In each case, the material was cDNA or gDNA derived from T cells, B-cell-depleted T cells, or PBMCs.

V lost 5 bases to trimming and J lost 15 bases; unmatched junction nucleotides: 16. The CDR3 length is 16 residues. The V gene's germline CDR1 is SGHVS and CDR2 FQNEAQ. Per the authors' pipeline: Reference gene primer amplification yielded estimated nucleated cell counts. The protocol was immunoSEQ multiplex PCR, while the TCRdb copy is restricted to in-frame clones and leaves out a portion. V and J calls and clone size come straight from that table; D and trimming were deduced from the DNA. The table lists about 160,000 clones, roughly 84% of them singletons, with 2.2% in the top ten. The V gene is TRBV7-8, the J gene TRBJ1-6; 10 positions match TRBD1. What was sequenced was peripheral blood. This clonotype was sampled from a man between 65 and 79 years old with acute or convalescent COVID-19. The CDR3: CASSAFTGTGVSFLHF. CDR3 coding DNA: TGTGCCAGCAGCGCCTTTACCGGGACAGGGGTCTCCTTCCTCCACTTT.